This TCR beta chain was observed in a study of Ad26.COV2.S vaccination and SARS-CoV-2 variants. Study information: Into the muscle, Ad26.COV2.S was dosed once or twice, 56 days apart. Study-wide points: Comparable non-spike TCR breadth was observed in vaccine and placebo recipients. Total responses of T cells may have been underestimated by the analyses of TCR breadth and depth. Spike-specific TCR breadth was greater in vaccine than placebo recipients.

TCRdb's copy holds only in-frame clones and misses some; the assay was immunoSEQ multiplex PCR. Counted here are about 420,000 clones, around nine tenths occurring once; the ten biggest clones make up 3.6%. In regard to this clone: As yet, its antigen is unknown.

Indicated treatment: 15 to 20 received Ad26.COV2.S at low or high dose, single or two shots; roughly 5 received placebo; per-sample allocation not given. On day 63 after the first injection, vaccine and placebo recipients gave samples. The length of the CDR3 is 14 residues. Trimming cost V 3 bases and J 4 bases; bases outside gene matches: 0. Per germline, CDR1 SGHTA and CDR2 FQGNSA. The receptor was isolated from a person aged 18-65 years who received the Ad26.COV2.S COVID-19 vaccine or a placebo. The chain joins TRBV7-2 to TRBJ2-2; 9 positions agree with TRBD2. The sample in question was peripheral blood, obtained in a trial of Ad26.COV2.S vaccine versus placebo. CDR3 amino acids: CASSFSGGTGELFF. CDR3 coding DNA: TGTGCCAGCAGCTTTAGCGGGGGCACCGGGGAGCTGTTTTTT.